This note documents a single TCR beta chain sequence. This entry comes from a study of CD8 T cells in Susac syndrome. Healthy donors served as the controls. They were matched for age and sex. TEMRA cells were enriched by FACS, and CD4+ and CD8+ T cells were negatively isolated. This CDR3 contains 14 residues. Germline loops: CDR1 MNHNS, CDR2 SASEGT. V lost 4 bases and J lost 4, with 13 bases in between. The RNA, roughly 0.5 to 1 ug, was put through reverse transcription using random hexamers. Amplification of TCR beta CDR3 used immunoSEQ multiplex PCR across 54 Vbeta and 13 Jbeta. TCRdb itself ran the immunoSEQ multiplex PCR reads through MiXCR, one entry per CDR3 protein. Here the sample spans around 140,000 distinct CDR3 sequences, roughly 95% being singletons.

The chain employs TRBV6-1 and TRBJ1-2, with D maybe TRBD1 (5 bases). The receptor was isolated from a human donor in good health. The sample taken for sequencing was CD4+ T cells from PBMCs. CDR3 coding DNA: TGTGCCAGCAGTGCATCCGGGACCGTCTATGGCTACACCTTC. Protein sequence: CASSASGTVYGYTF.